This T cell receptor beta chain was retrieved from a study of blood T cell repertoires in COVID-19. The method was immunoSEQ multiplex PCR; TCRdb's version includes in-frame clones alone and lacks a portion of them. The profile shows more than 150,000 clones, over 70% of them singletons. The sample comprised PBMCs or T cells enriched from blood (not recorded which). The receptor was derived from a man aged 55 to 70 who had been exposed to COVID-19.

The CDR3 coding sequence is TGTGCCAGCAGTGCGGGGGGCCTTAATCGTGGAAACACCATATATTTT. This translates into CASSAGGLNRGNTIYF. This chain links TRBV28 with TRBJ1-3, with D tentatively TRBD1 (6 bases). Germline assignment: CDR1 MDHEN and CDR2 SYDVKM. V was pared by 5 bases and J by 3 bases, with 17 bases between. This CDR3 is 16 amino acids long.